This T cell receptor (beta chain) was sequenced during a study of regulatory T cells in long-lasting Graves disease. This clonotype has just a few counts. Stated time point: newly diagnosed GD, antithyroid drugs for less than 3 months. Extracted RNA from PBMCs served as the source of the TCR library. Germline CDR1 and CDR2: MNHEY and SVGEGT. V was clipped by 6 bases and J by 0 bases, with 8 bases between them. CDR3 length: 14 residues. Assembly of TCR beta libraries relied on iRepertoire HTBI primers together with Arm-PCR of CDR3 regions. TCRdb recomputed calls from the multiplex PCR reads with MiXCR, one row per CDR3 protein. Of about 540,000 distinct CDR3 sequences listed, roughly 14% were seen once; the top ten hold 8.5% to 10%. A further study also used this sample, focusing on T cells in Graves' hyperthyroidism and ophthalmopathy.

Material: peripheral blood mononuclear cells (PBMCs), obtained at new diagnosis, from a patient treated with antithyroid drugs. The sequence was collected from a man aged 25-40 years with Graves disease. The V gene is TRBV6-2 or TRBV6-3, the J gene TRBJ2-2; tentatively, D is TRBD2 (5 bases). CDR3 sequence reads: CASREAPNTGELFF. The CDR3 DNA follows: TGTGCCAGCAGGGAGGCGCCGAACACCGGGGAGCTGTTTTTT.